The 17 T cell receptor beta chains below come from one sample, sequenced in a study of blood T cell repertoires in COVID-19. The protocol was immunoSEQ multiplex PCR, while the TCRdb copy is restricted to in-frame clones and leaves out a portion. The sample includes 250,000 or so clones, approximately 90% of them seen just once. Input material: PBMCs or T cells enriched from blood (not recorded which). The receptors were gathered from a man in his forties who had been exposed to COVID-19.

The V and J genes are TRBV12-3 or TRBV12-4 and TRBJ1-2; D might be TRBD1 (5 bases). This CDR3 has 11 amino acids. V lost 6 bases and J lost 9, with 11 bases in between. CDR3 region: CASRGGLSYTF. Written as DNA, the CDR3 is TGTGCCAGCAGGGGGGGACTGAGCTACACCTTC.

The chain joins TRBV18 to TRBJ2-3; D remains unclear. Trimming stripped 4 bases from V and 2 bases from J, with 13 bases between. The CDR3 covers 15 residues. Germline V lookup: CDR1 KGHSH, CDR2 LQKENI. CDR3 in DNA: TGTGCCAGCTCACGATTACAGACCGACACAGATACGCAGTATTTT. This translates into CASSRLQTDTDTQYF.

The chain links TRBV19 to TRBJ2-7; 8 positions agree with TRBD1. Germline V gene sequence: CDR1 LNHDA, CDR2 SQIVND (reference sequence). CDR3 size: 14 residues. V dropped 5 bases and J dropped 0; count of bases not matched to a gene: 3. For the CDR3, the DNA is TGTGCCAGTAGTCCCGACAGGGGCTCCTACGAGCAGTACTTC. As protein: CASSPDRGSYEQYF.

V usage is TRBV27 and J usage is TRBJ2-1; D may be TRBD2 (6 bases). Per the germline V gene, CDR1 is MNHEY and CDR2 is SMNVEV (reference sequence). V was pared by 5 bases and J by 4 bases, with 21 bases between. This CDR3 has 17 residues. In DNA form, the CDR3 reads TGTGCCAGCAGTCGCCGGATAGGGGACGCGGGATACAATGAGCAGTTCTTC. It specifies CASSRRIGDAGYNEQFF.

J is TRBJ2-2 and V is TRBV14; D ambiguous. From germline, CDR1 is SGHDN and CDR2 FVKESK. CDR3 length: 12 amino acids. V lost 4 bases to trimming and J lost 6 bases, with 6 bases between them. DNA for the CDR3: TGTGCCAGCAGCCCGGCGGCCGGGGAGCTGTTTTTT. Residues: CASSPAAGELFF. The full variable domain, in which reference TRBV14 and TRBJ2-2 provide the parts outside the CDR3, is EAGVTQFPSHSVIEKGQTVTLRCDPISGHDNLYWYRRVMGKEIKFLLHFVKESKQDESGMPNNRFLAERTGGTYSTLKVQPAELEDSGVYFCASSPAAGELFFGEGSRLTVL.

The chain uses TRBV19 and TRBJ2-7; D perhaps matches TRBD1 (5 bases). CDR1 LNHDA and CDR2 SQIVND come from the germline V gene (reference sequence). Trimming took off 0 bases at V and 0 bases at J, with 9 bases between the two ends. This CDR3 has 15 amino acids. The CDR3 DNA is TGTGCCAGTAGTATAGAGTACAGGAGCTCCTACGAGCAGTACTTC. Its protein is CASSIEYRSSYEQYF.

This rearrangement joins TRBV7-9 to TRBJ2-3; D is ambiguous. Trimming removed 6 bases at V and 0 bases at J, with 7 bases between. Germline V CDR1 and CDR2: SEHNR, FQNEAQ (reference sequence). The CDR3 has 13 amino acids. This CDR3 is CASRLSSTDTQYF. The CDR3 DNA follows: TGTGCCAGCAGATTATCTAGCACAGATACGCAGTATTTT.

A single count supports this clone. This chain connects TRBV3-1 (or the pseudogene TRBV3-2) to TRBJ1-2, with D possibly TRBD1 on 5 matching bases. The V and J ends lost 0 bases and 4 bases respectively, with 12 bases between them. The V gene's germline CDR1 is LGHDT and CDR2 YNNKEL (reference sequence). This CDR3 has 15 residues. The CDR3 region is CASSQDLAGPYGYTF. Written as DNA, the CDR3 is TGTGCCAGCAGCCAAGATCTCGCGGGACCCTATGGCTACACCTTC.

The chain combines TRBV5-1 with TRBJ2-7; 11 positions agree with TRBD2. V shed 0 bases and J 4 bases; nucleotides not matched to a gene: 12. The CDR3 loop spans 18 amino acids. Germline V gene data show CDR1 as SGHRS and CDR2 as YFSETQ. CDR3 residues: CASSLAPVSGTSGYEQYF. The CDR3 DNA follows: TGCGCCAGCAGCTTGGCCCCGGTAAGCGGGACTAGCGGATACGAGCAGTACTTC.

The chain couples TRBV29-1 to TRBJ2-1, with D perhaps TRBD2 (5 bases). The CDR3 spans 12 residues. The germline gives CDR1 SQVTM, CDR2 ANQGSEA. The CDR3 DNA is TGCAGTGCCCTCCCGGGGTACAATGAGCAGTTCTTC. Its protein is CSALPGYNEQFF.

Only one count was recorded for this clone. The rearrangement joins TRBV6-1 to TRBJ1-3; 7 bases are a match to TRBD1. Germline lookup yields CDR1 MNHNS and CDR2 SASEGT. With V trimmed by 4 bases and J by 7 bases, 7 bases remained unmatched. The CDR3 runs to 14 residues. The CDR3 nucleotides read TGTGCCAGCAGTGGCCGACAGGGAACGAACACCATATATTTT. Its protein is CASSGRQGTNTIYF.

This clone was recorded a few times. The V gene is TRBV4-2, the J gene TRBJ2-5; 9 nucleotides match TRBD2. The CDR3 is 14 amino acids. Germline CDR1 LGHNA, CDR2 YNFKEQ. Trimming at V came to 3 bases and at J to 5 bases, leaving 4 bases not matched to a gene. CDR3: CASSQASGTETQYF. The DNA of the CDR3 is TGTGCCAGCAGCCAGGCTAGCGGGACGGAGACCCAGTACTTC.

This clone was seen just once. The genes are TRBV2 and TRBJ1-5, with a possible D match to TRBD1 (5 bases). CDR1 and CDR2 from the germline V gene are SNHLY and FYNNEI. The CDR3 contains 14 residues. V was shortened by 7 bases and J by 4 bases, with 14 bases between the two germline ends. The CDR3 sequence: CASIQGKANQPQHF. DNA of the CDR3: TGTGCCAGCATTCAGGGCAAGGCAAATCAGCCCCAGCATTTT.

The rearrangement links TRBV5-1 to TRBJ1-4; 8 bases agree with TRBD1. The CDR3 runs to 14 residues. The V and J ends lost 4 bases and 6 bases, in that order; junction bases with no gene match: 5. Germline lookup yields CDR1 SGHRS and CDR2 YFSETQ. This CDR3 reads CASSRTGSDEKLFF. The CDR3 DNA reads TGCGCCAGCAGCAGGACAGGGTCAGATGAAAAACTGTTTTTT.

V is TRBV5-1 and J is TRBJ2-1, with 9 bases lining up with TRBD2. Germline CDR1 reads SGHRS; CDR2 reads YFSETQ. The CDR3 extends over 14 amino acids. The ends lost 4 bases at V and 3 bases at J; junction bases unmatched: 2. CDR3 residues: CASSRTSDYNEQFF. CDR3 nucleotide sequence: TGCGCCAGCAGCAGGACTAGCGACTACAATGAGCAGTTCTTC.

V is TRBV7-2 and J is TRBJ2-3, with D unresolved. Germline assignment: CDR1 SGHTA and CDR2 FQGNSA. CDR3 length equals 14 residues. Trimming shortened V by 5 bases and J by 2 bases, and 11 bases separated the two germline ends. The CDR3 spells CASSSSQATDTQYF. Written as DNA, the CDR3 is TGTGCCAGCAGCAGTTCTCAGGCCACAGATACGCAGTATTTT.

The chain combines TRBV27 with TRBJ2-4; 8 bases agree with TRBD1. The V gene end was trimmed by 10 bases and the J gene end by 0 bases; junction bases not matched to a gene: 11. The CDR3 loop spans 16 amino acids. The germline CDR1 and CDR2 sequences are MNHEY and SMNVEV (reference sequence). The chain's CDR3 is CATPDRERLAKNIQYF. The CDR3 DNA is TGTGCCACCCCGGACAGGGAACGATTAGCCAAAAACATTCAGTACTTC.